This is a list of T cell receptor beta chains from one sample in a study of T-cell reconstitution after alpha-beta-depleted transplantation in children. One entry per CDR3 protein, called by TCRdb with MiXCR from the PCR reads. The repertoire holds over 15,000 distinct CDR3 sequences, with 4.5% to 6% as singletons. Sequencing used PBMCs, obtained before TCRalphabeta/CD19-depleted stem cell transplant. The receptor set was obtained from a boy aged 10-17 years with acute lymphoblastic leukemia, due to receive a stem cell transplant. Each CDR3 is given without its conserved first and last residue.

j_call,v_call,cdr3_aa
TRBJ2-1,TRBV18,ASSTGTGEYNEQF
TRBJ2-1,TRBV7-8,ASSLADGAKPYNEQF
TRBJ1-5,TRBV18,ASSRQGADQPQH
TRBJ2-7,TRBV12-3/TRBV12-4,ASSLRTFYEQY
TRBJ2-6,TRBV20-1,SAREEVGANVLT
TRBJ1-1,TRBV10-3,AITNVGRGTTEAF
TRBJ2-7,TRBV20-1,SAIGTGSPYEQY
TRBJ2-2,TRBV7-9,ASSPEYGELF
TRBJ1-1,TRBV6-1,ASSAGSNTEAF
TRBJ2-7,TRBV5-1,ASRPGQGDYEQY